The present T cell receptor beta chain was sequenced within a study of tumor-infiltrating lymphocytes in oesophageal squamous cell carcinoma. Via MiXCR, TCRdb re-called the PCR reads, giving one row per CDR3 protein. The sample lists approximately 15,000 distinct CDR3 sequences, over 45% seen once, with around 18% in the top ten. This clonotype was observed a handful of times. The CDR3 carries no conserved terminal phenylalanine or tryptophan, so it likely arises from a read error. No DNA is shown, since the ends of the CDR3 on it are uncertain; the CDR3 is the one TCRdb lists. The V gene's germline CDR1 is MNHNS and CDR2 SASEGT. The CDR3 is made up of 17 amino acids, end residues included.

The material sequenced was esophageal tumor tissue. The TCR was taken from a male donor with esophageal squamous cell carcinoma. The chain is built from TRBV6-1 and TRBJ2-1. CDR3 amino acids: CASRTSTHTNYGYTFGS.